This entry features one TCR beta chain sequence. The data stem from a study of blood T cell repertoires in COVID-19. Original analysis: Estimation of nucleated cell counts relied on the amplification of reference gene primers. Profiled with immunoSEQ multiplex PCR; TCRdb holds only in-frame clones, not every one. V and J calls and clone size are given by that table; D and trimming were obtained from the DNA. This sample has around 150,000 clones, with about 88% found just once. The receptor's source is a man in his forties with acute or convalescent COVID-19. Sequenced material: peripheral blood.

For the CDR3, the DNA is TGCAGCGTCGTCTTTACTTACGAGCAGTACTTC. This encodes CSVVFTYEQYF. The J gene is TRBJ2-7, the V gene TRBV29-1, with D unresolved. Germline-derived CDR1 and CDR2 are SQVTM and ANQGSEA. This CDR3 spans 11 amino acids. Trimming shortened V by 6 bases and J by 4 bases, and 10 bases separated the two germline ends.